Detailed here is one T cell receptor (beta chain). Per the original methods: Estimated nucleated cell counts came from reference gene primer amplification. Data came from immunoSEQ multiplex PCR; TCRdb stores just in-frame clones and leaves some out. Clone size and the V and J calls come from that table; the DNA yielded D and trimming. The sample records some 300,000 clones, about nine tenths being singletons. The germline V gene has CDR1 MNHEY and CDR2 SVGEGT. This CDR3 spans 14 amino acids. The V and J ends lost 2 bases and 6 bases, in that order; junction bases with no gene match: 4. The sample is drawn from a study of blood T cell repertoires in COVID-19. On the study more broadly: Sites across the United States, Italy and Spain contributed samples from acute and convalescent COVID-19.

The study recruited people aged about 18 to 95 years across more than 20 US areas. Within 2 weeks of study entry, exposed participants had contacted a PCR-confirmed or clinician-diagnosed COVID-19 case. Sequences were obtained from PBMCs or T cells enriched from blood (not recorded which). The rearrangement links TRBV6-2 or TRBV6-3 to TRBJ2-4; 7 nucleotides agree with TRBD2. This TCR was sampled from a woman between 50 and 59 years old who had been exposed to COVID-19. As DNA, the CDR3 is TGTGCCAGCAGTTACGGGGGGGGTGGAAACATTCAGTACTTC. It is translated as CASSYGGGGNIQYF.